This T cell receptor (beta chain) came from a study of T cells in Graves' hyperthyroidism and ophthalmopathy (dated by TCRdb to the late 2010s). Turning to the overall study: Peripheral blood was sampled at the time of initial diagnosis, prior to any treatment. To identify TCR V-J signatures that set the groups apart, the researchers used a discovery cohort of more than 95 patients, made up of under 45 with Graves' ophthalmopathy and some 55 with stable Graves' hyperthyroidism. Prospective prediction of ophthalmopathy was tested in an independent validation cohort consisting of fewer than 20 hyperthyroidism patients and more than 15 patients who later progressed to ophthalmopathy. The 90 or so discovery patients were randomly split 7:3 into training and test sets. Thyroid tissue and blood T-cell repertoires from roughly six Graves' hyperthyroidism patients were also compared in the study. After blood sampling, hyperthyroidism patients were treated with methimazole at a starting dose of 30 mg daily, and ophthalmopathy patients were treated with high-dose intravenous methylprednisolone. TCR Vbeta CDR3 sequencing of fewer than 150 peripheral blood samples (more than 40 ophthalmopathy, 75 to 85 hyperthyroidism and some 17 progressor patients) is reported in the paper.

The TCR beta CDR3 regions were amplified from RNA transcripts. The TCR CDR3 was subjected to a first round of RT-PCR using the HTBI primer set and the Qiagen OneStep RT-PCR kit. Libraries were constructed in a second round of multiplex PCR, after which size selection and purification were performed. Paired-end sequencing of the libraries was performed with 100 bp reads on an Illumina HiSeq2000. Per the authors' processing: SOAPnuke was used to process the raw data, throwing out any read that contained adapters or uncalled bases, had a mean Phred below 15, or lacked an exact constant-primer or identifier match. High-quality paired reads were merged with COPE v1.2.5, and unique nucleotide sequences were defined as clonotypes. Clonotypes were aligned to IMGT TRBV, TRBD and TRBJ reference segments using MiTCR v1.1. Analysis was restricted to V-J combinations with a frequency above 0.0001, which covered 99.2% of repertoires. A TCS score was defined as the ratio of F50 (clonal expansion) to E x V (chaos), with BLOSUM62-based TCRdist applied between CDR3 peptides within each V-J. Welch's t-statistics and random forest reduced fewer than 600 V-J features to roughly 13, which were used in a naive Bayes classifier (R e1071). The public reads were reanalyzed by TCRdb: fastp trimming at Q25, MiXCR alignment, in-frame beta chains only. Entries that share a CDR3 protein sequence are merged under the most common genes and DNA. TCRdb, rather than the study authors, made the V and J calls. The sample yields under 650,000 distinct CDR3 sequences; 15% to 20% were counted once. Of the sample, 3.5% to 4% is held by the ten largest clones.

V sheds 3 bases and J sheds 5 bases, leaving 5 bases between their ends. CDR1 and CDR2 are read off the germline V gene as ENHRY and SYGVKD. The CDR3 measures 11 amino acids from cysteine to phenylalanine. The CDR3 DNA has 33 bases and is translated from base 1. Here is what the overall study found, with its caveats: Ophthalmopathy was separated from stable hyperthyroidism by a 13 V-J signature model, with over 85% sensitivity and roughly 81% specificity obtained in cross-validation and 80%/75% obtained in testing. Most expanded thyroid clonotypes (frequency above 0.001) were also detected in blood, suggesting blood repertoires may reflect thyroid immune responses. No statistical method was used to fix the sample size in advance, and group allocation was not hidden from the investigators. In validation, the model predicted progression to ophthalmopathy a median of about 6.8 months before onset, with around 70% sensitivity and roughly 73% specificity.

This clonotype was counted only a few times. The antigen it binds to is not known. No qualities accompany the bases; no much larger clone lies one base away. Stable Graves' hyperthyroidism was defined as no progression to ophthalmopathy during 18 months of follow-up. Hyperthyroidism patients were aged 18 to 65 years and newly diagnosed, with disease duration of less than 2 months. Any patient with an uncontrolled infection, another autoimmune disease, pregnancy or lactation was excluded. Diagnoses relied on clinical symptoms, serum thyroxine and TRAb, thyroid ultrasound and orbital computed tomography. Ficoll-Paque density gradient centrifugation was used to isolate PBMCs from approximately 10 ml of fresh peripheral blood. Total RNA was extracted using Trizol reagent, and RNA quality was assessed on an Agilent 2100 Bioanalyzer.

Recombination connected TRBV10-3 to TRBJ2-7; no confident D gene assignment can be made. Sequencing was carried out using blood. The clonotype originates from a young woman with Graves' hyperthyroidism. The CDR3 protein sequence reads: CAISDSNEQYF. In nucleotides, the sequence is TGTGCCATCAGTGACTCGAACGAGCAGTACTTC.